This TCR beta chain was obtained from a study of memory CD4+ T cells and cytomegalovirus serostatus. The sort gate was single viable CD3+CD4+CD8-CD45RO+ cells for memory CD4+ T cells. Only a few counts were recorded for this clone. Measured with immunoSEQ multiplex PCR; TCRdb has only the in-frame clones, and not every one. The data show under 50,000 clones, around 79% seen once. The CDR3 is made up of 11 amino acids. Deletions cut 5 bases from V and 7 bases from J, with 9 bases between. Germline V gives CDR1 MNHEY, CDR2 SVGAGI. V gene TRBV6-5 combines with J gene TRBJ2-7; weak D call: TRBD1 (5 bases). The TCR originated in an adult in good health and CMV-seronegative. Sequences were obtained from memory CD4+ T cells from blood. The chain's CDR3 is CASSISGEQYF. As DNA, the CDR3 is TGTGCCAGCAGTATTTCAGGGGAGCAGTACTTC.